Listed here are 9 T cell receptor beta chains from one sample, sequenced in a study of blood T cell repertoires in COVID-19. Repertoires were generated with immunoSEQ multiplex PCR, while TCRdb's copy carries only in-frame clones and drops some. The data contain 200,000 to 250,000 clones, about 80% of them seen just once; the ten biggest clones take up around 3.1%. Sequencing used peripheral blood. These receptors were obtained from a woman in her twenties or thirties who had recovered from COVID-19.

This chain joins TRBV28 and TRBJ1-4; tentatively, D is TRBD1 (5 bases). CDR3 length: 15 amino acids. The germline V and J ends were trimmed by 3 bases and 4 bases, with 12 bases remaining between them. Germline V gene data show CDR1 as MDHEN and CDR2 as SYDVKM. CDR3 residues: CASSFYRQYNEKLFF. CDR3 sequence (DNA): TGTGCCAGCAGTTTCTATAGACAGTATAATGAAAAACTGTTTTTT.

The chain carries TRBV2 and TRBJ2-1; 13 nucleotides align to TRBD2. This CDR3 comprises 14 residues. V lost 8 bases to trimming and J lost 9 bases; unmatched junction nucleotides: 7. Germline V lookup: CDR1 SNHLY, CDR2 FYNNEI. Written as DNA, the CDR3 is TGTGCCAGCGCCGGACTAGCGGGAGTCATTGAGCAGTTCTTC. Its protein is CASAGLAGVIEQFF.

This clone was counted once. V is TRBV12-5 and J is TRBJ1-1, with D maybe TRBD1 (6 bases). The CDR3 extends over 13 amino acids. Germline V gene data show CDR1 as LGHNT and CDR2 as FRNRAP. Trimming pared 4 bases from V and 6 bases from J, leaving 12 bases between. DNA of the CDR3: TGTGCTAGTGGTTCAACTCCAGGGGCTGAAGCTTTCTTT. Translated: CASGSTPGAEAFF.

CDR3: CASGPDSRDQPQHF. In DNA, the CDR3 is TGTGCCAGCGGACCTGACAGCCGGGATCAGCCCCAGCATTTT. The chain employs TRBV2 and TRBJ1-5; weak D call: TRBD1 (5 bases). Per germline, CDR1 SNHLY and CDR2 FYNNEI. The CDR3 is made up of 14 amino acids. V was pared by 8 bases and J by 5 bases, with 16 bases between.

The chain has TRBV7-2 and TRBJ1-1, with D perhaps matching TRBD1 (5 bases). The CDR3 has 14 amino acids. V lost 5 bases and J 5 bases, leaving 15 bases between the germline ends. The V gene's germline CDR1 is SGHTA and CDR2 FQGNSA. The CDR3 region is CASSPTGVRTEAFF. The CDR3 nucleotides are TGTGCCAGCAGCCCCACAGGAGTAAGGACTGAAGCTTTCTTT.

The V gene is TRBV3-1 (or the pseudogene TRBV3-2), the J gene TRBJ2-7; 10 bases align to TRBD2. Per germline, CDR1 LGHDT and CDR2 YNNKEL (reference sequence). CDR3 length equals 14 residues. V lost 4 bases, J lost 6 bases, and 6 bases stayed unmatched. CDR3 loop: CASSPSSGRGEQYF. Here the CDR3 DNA reads TGTGCCAGCAGCCCCTCTAGCGGGAGAGGCGAGCAGTACTTC.

This clone came up once. This chain joins TRBV6-5 and TRBJ2-1; TRBD2 matches 11 bases. The CDR3 contains 15 residues. Germline V lookup: CDR1 MNHEY, CDR2 SVGAGI. V lost 6 bases to trimming and J lost 6 bases; unmatched junction nucleotides: 7. For the CDR3, the DNA is TGTGCCAGCAGACTACTAGCGGGAGTTCCCAATGAGCAGTTCTTC. Translating gives CASRLLAGVPNEQFF.

The rearrangement links TRBV9 to TRBJ2-5; 7 bases are shared with TRBD1. The junction had 18 bases not matched to a gene; V was cut back by 2 bases and J by 5 bases. The CDR3 totals 18 residues. CDR1 is SGDLS and CDR2 is YYNGEE in the germline V gene. The CDR3 loop is CASSVTSTGTVFRETQYF. As DNA, the CDR3 is TGTGCCAGCAGCGTGACCTCTACCGGGACAGTTTTTAGGGAGACCCAGTACTTC.

This clone was observed once. The chain combines TRBV30 with TRBJ1-5; no clear D. The ends were cut back, 3 bases at V and 3 bases at J, with 15 bases in the middle. Germline CDR1 GTSNPN, CDR2 SVGIG (reference sequence). The CDR3 contains 15 residues. In DNA form, the CDR3 reads TGTGCCTGGAGCTTGGCAGGAGGTCTCAATCAGCCCCAGCATTTT. This translates into CAWSLAGGLNQPQHF.